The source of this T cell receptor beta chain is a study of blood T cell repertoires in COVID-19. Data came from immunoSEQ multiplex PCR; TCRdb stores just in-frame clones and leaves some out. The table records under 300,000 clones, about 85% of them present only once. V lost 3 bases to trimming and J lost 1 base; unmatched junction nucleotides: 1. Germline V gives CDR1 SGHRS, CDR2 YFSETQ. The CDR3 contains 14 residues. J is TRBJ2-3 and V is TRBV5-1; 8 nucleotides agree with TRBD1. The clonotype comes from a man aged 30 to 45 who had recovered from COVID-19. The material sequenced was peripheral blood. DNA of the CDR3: TGCGCCAGCAGCTGGGGACAGGGCACAGATACGCAGTATTTT. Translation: CASSWGQGTDTQYF. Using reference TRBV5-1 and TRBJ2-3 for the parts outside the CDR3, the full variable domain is KAGVTQTPRYLIKTRGQQVTLSCSPISGHRSVSWYQQTPGQGLQFLFEYFSETQRNKGNFPGRFSGRQFSNSRSEMNVSTLELGDSALYLCASSWGQGTDTQYFGPGTRLTVL.